This T cell receptor (beta chain) is from a study of OX40 agonist ivuxolimab in advanced cancers. CDR3 size: 15 residues. After removal of 3 bases from V and 6 bases from J, the junction contained 4 bases not matched to a gene. Looked up from germline, CDR1 is LNHDA and CDR2 is SQIVND (reference sequence). The assay was immunoSEQ multiplex PCR, and TCRdb's table has in-frame clones only and misses some. The table shows 59,000 or so clones, with approximately 82% occurring only once. Sequencing was performed on CD4+ or CD8+ T cells sorted from blood, taken in a trial of the OX40 agonist ivuxolimab. This rearrangement joins TRBV19 to TRBJ1-6; 8 positions agree with TRBD1. The sequence was obtained from an adult with an advanced solid tumor such as melanoma, head and neck, liver or kidney cancer. CDR3 DNA sequence: TGTGCCAGTAGTATCCAAGACAGGGGTAATTCACCCCTCCACTTT. Translating gives CASSIQDRGNSPLHF.